Listed here are 16 T cell receptor beta chains from one sample, sequenced in a study of blood T cell repertoires in COVID-19. Data came from immunoSEQ multiplex PCR; TCRdb stores just in-frame clones and leaves some out. This sample carries around 140,000 clones, approximately 88% of them seen once, and the ten largest clones take roughly 1.5%. Sequencing input: peripheral blood. These receptors all stem from a woman in her forties or fifties with acute or convalescent COVID-19.

V is TRBV19 and J is TRBJ2-3; maybe TRBD2 (5 bases). The CDR3 sequence is 18 residues long. Looked up from germline, CDR1 is LNHDA and CDR2 is SQIVND (reference sequence). The V and J ends lost 4 bases and 0 bases respectively, with 20 bases between them. The CDR3 DNA is TGTGCCAGTAGTAGGTTCATCGAACTAGTTCAGAGCACAGATACGCAGTATTTT. Protein: CASSRFIELVQSTDTQYF.

The rearrangement links TRBV5-1 to TRBJ2-3, with 14 bases aligning to TRBD2. Germline V gene data show CDR1 as SGHRS and CDR2 as YFSETQ. This CDR3 contains 20 residues. Trimming removed 0 bases from V and 2 bases from J; junction bases left unmatched: 11. CDR3 in amino acids: CASSLVGLAGESAFTDTQYF. Written as DNA, the CDR3 is TGCGCCAGCAGCTTGGTGGGACTAGCGGGAGAGTCCGCTTTCACAGATACGCAGTATTTT.

The gene calls are TRBV5-1 and TRBJ2-5, with D uncertain. The germline V gene has CDR1 SGHRS and CDR2 YFSETQ. V dropped 3 bases and J dropped 1 base, with 10 bases sitting between them. This CDR3 has 14 residues. CDR3 loop: CASSSASAQETQYF. In nucleotides, the CDR3 is TGCGCCAGCAGCTCCGCTAGTGCCCAAGAGACCCAGTACTTC.

The J gene is TRBJ2-3, the V gene TRBV29-1, with 7 bases that match TRBD1. Per germline, CDR1 SQVTM and CDR2 ANQGSEA. Unmatched junction bases numbered 2, after V lost 6 bases and J lost 2 bases. The CDR3 is 12 residues long. The CDR3 loop is CSVGTDTDTQYF. CDR3 nucleotides: TGCAGCGTAGGGACAGACACAGATACGCAGTATTTT.

The chain joins TRBV2 to TRBJ1-3; 7 bases are a match to TRBD1. Germline V gene lookup returns CDR1 SNHLY and CDR2 FYNNEI. This CDR3 region has 14 residues. The junction had 9 bases not matched to a gene; V was cut back by 5 bases and J by 8 bases. The CDR3 DNA reads TGTGCCAGCAGTCGGGACAGTACGTGGGACACCATATATTTT. Its protein product is CASSRDSTWDTIYF.

The V and J genes are TRBV28 and TRBJ2-1; 7 bases line up with TRBD1. V gave up 8 bases and J gave up 4 bases; unmatched junction bases: 8. Germline CDR1 MDHEN, CDR2 SYDVKM. This CDR3 spans 14 amino acids. The DNA of the CDR3 is TGTGCCAGCGTGGCTGGGACAGCTTACAATGAGCAGTTCTTC. Translated: CASVAGTAYNEQFF.

The V gene is TRBV5-1, the J gene TRBJ1-3; tentative D call: TRBD1 (5 bases). There are 16 residues in the CDR3. The V gene's germline CDR1 is SGHRS and CDR2 YFSETQ. Deletions cut 0 bases from V and 2 bases from J, with 12 bases between. This CDR3 reads CASSLATPGTGNTIYF. In DNA form, the CDR3 reads TGCGCCAGCAGCTTGGCTACCCCAGGGACTGGAAACACCATATATTTT.

The chain couples TRBV5-1 to TRBJ1-6; D unclear. There are 17 residues in the CDR3. V lost 4 bases to trimming and J lost 7 bases, with 21 bases between them. Germline V CDR1 and CDR2: SGHRS, YFSETQ. The chain's CDR3 is CASSTAAGIEHNSPLHF. The CDR3 DNA is TGCGCCAGCAGCACGGCAGCGGGGATAGAACACAATTCACCCCTCCACTTT.

As regards this clone: Other nucleotide sequences in the sample specify the same CDR3. The V call is TRBV28, the J call TRBJ2-4; 9 bases fit TRBD1. Per germline, CDR1 MDHEN and CDR2 SYDVKM. V lost 3 bases, J lost 9 bases, and 3 bases stayed unmatched. This CDR3 is 13 amino acids long. Here the CDR3 reads CASSFSDRGIQYF. The DNA for the CDR3 is TGTGCCAGCAGTTTTTCGGACAGGGGCATTCAGTACTTC.

The V call is TRBV7-6, the J call TRBJ2-2; 8 positions match TRBD1. The CDR3 loop spans 17 amino acids. Germline V gene lookup returns CDR1 SGHVS and CDR2 FNYEAQ. V shed 1 base and J 4 bases; nucleotides not matched to a gene: 8. The CDR3 reads CASSLGSGGFVTGELFF. DNA for the CDR3: TGTGCCAGCAGCTTAGGATCAGGGGGCTTTGTCACCGGGGAGCTGTTTTTT.

In DNA form, the CDR3 reads TGTGCCAGCAGCGACGGGACAGGGGGCAGGAAACTGTTTTTT. It specifies CASSDGTGGRKLFF. V usage is TRBV9 and J usage is TRBJ1-4; 12 bases are a match to TRBD1. The CDR3 consists of 14 residues. Germline lookup yields CDR1 SGDLS and CDR2 YYNGEE. After removal of 3 bases from V and 11 bases from J, the junction contained 5 bases not matched to a gene.

This clone appeared a single time. The chain links TRBV28 to TRBJ1-3, with D unresolved. Germline loops: CDR1 MDHEN, CDR2 SYDVKM. V lost 6 bases, J lost 0 bases, and 9 bases lay in between. This CDR3 is built from 14 residues. The CDR3 sequence is CASSGGSSGNTIYF. The CDR3 coding sequence is TGTGCCAGCAGCGGCGGTAGCTCTGGAAACACCATATATTTT.

This chain joins TRBV7-9 and TRBJ1-6, with 8 bases matching TRBD1. This CDR3 has 16 amino acids. Germline CDR1 is SEHNR and CDR2 is FQNEAQ (reference sequence). Trimming removed 5 bases from V and 8 bases from J; junction bases left unmatched: 11. CDR3 nucleotides: TGTGCCAGCAGCCGAACCCAGGACAGGGTGGATTCACCCCTCCACTTT. It encodes CASSRTQDRVDSPLHF.

This chain joins TRBV28 and TRBJ1-3; 9 nucleotides align to TRBD1. CDR3 length: 17 residues. V gave up 3 bases and J gave up 3 bases; unmatched junction bases: 9. In germline, CDR1 is MDHEN, CDR2 SYDVKM. In nucleotides, the CDR3 is TGTGCCAGCAGTTTTCCCGGGACAGGGAGCCTTGGAAACACCATATATTTT. Residues: CASSFPGTGSLGNTIYF.

The chain has TRBV19 and TRBJ2-2, with D perhaps matching TRBD1 (5 bases). This CDR3 has 13 residues. CDR1 LNHDA and CDR2 SQIVND come from the germline V gene (reference sequence). V lost 8 bases to trimming and J lost 5 bases, with 12 bases between them. The CDR3 here is CASGADITGELFF. CDR3 nucleotide sequence: TGTGCCAGTGGGGCAGACATAACCGGGGAGCTGTTTTTT.

The V and J genes are TRBV24-1 and TRBJ2-1; 7 nucleotides match TRBD1. The CDR3 has 15 amino acids. V shed 4 bases, J shed 7 bases, and the junction held 9 bases outside the gene matches. The germline gives CDR1 KGHDR, CDR2 SFDVKD. CDR3 region: CATSEQQGSGNEQFF. As DNA, the CDR3 is TGTGCCACCAGTGAGCAACAGGGGTCTGGAAATGAGCAGTTCTTC.